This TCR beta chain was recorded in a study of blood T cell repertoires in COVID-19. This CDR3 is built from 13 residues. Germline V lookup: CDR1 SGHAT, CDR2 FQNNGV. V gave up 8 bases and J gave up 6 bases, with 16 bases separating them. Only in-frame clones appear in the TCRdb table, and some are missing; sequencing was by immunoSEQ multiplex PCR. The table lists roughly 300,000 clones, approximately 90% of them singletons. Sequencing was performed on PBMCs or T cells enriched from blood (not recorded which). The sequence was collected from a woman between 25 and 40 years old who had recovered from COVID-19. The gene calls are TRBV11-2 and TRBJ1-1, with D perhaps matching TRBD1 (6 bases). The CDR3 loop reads CASRALGQPEAFF. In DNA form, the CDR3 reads TGTGCCAGCCGGGCTTTAGGACAGCCTGAAGCTTTCTTT.